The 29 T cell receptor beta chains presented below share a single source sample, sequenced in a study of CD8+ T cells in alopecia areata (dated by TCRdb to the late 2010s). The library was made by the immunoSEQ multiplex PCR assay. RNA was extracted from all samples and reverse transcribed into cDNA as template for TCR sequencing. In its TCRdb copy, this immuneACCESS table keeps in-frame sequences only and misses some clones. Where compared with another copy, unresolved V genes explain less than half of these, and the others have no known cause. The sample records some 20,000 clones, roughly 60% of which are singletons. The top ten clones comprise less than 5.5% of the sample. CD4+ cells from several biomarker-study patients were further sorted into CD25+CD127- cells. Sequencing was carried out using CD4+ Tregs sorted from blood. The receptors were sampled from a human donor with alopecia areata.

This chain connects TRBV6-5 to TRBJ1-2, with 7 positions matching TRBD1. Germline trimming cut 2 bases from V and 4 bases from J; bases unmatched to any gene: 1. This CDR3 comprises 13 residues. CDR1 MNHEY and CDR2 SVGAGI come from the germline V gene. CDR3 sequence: CASSYPGGYGYTF. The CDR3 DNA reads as TGTGCCAGCAGTTACCCAGGGGGCTATGGCTACACCTTC.

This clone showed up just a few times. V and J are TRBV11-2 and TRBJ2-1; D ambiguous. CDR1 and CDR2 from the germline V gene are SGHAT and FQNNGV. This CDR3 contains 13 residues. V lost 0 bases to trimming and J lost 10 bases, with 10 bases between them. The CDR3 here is CASSLDHASEQFF. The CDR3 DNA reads TGTGCCAGCAGCTTAGATCACGCGTCAGAGCAGTTCTTC.

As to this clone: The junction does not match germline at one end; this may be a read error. The DNA of the CDR3 is TGTGCCAGCGGCAGGGACTATAATGAAAAACTGCTTTTT. Its protein is CASGRDYNEKLLF. V gene TRBV27 combines with J gene TRBJ1-4; D may be TRBD1 (5 bases). The CDR3 runs to 13 residues. Germline CDR1 MNHEY, CDR2 SMNVEV (reference sequence).

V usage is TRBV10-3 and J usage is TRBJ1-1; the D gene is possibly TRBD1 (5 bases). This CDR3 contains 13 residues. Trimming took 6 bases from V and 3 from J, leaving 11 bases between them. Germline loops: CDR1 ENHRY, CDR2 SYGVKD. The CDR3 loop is CAISRDGYTEAFF. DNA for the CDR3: TGTGCCATCAGCCGGGACGGATACACTGAAGCTTTCTTT.

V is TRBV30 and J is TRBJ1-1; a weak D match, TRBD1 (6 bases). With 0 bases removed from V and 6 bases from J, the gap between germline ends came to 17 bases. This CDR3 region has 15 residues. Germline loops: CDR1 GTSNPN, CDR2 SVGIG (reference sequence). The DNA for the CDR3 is TGTGCCTGGAGTGTACTCGGGGGGCCGAGCGCTGAAGCTTTCTTT. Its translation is CAWSVLGGPSAEAFF. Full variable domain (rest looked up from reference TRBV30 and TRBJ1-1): SQTIHQWPATLVQPVGSPLSLECTVEGTSNPNLYWYRQAAGRGLQLLFYSVGIGQISSEVPQNLSASRPQDRQFILSSKKLLLSDSGFYLCAWSVLGGPSAEAFFGQGTRLTVV.

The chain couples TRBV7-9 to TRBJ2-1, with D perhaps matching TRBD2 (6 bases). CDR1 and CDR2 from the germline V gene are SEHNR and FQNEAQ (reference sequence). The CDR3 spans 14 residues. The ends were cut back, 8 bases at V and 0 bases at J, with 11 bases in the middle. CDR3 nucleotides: TGTGCCAGCGGCGGGACTGGCTCCTACAATGAGCAGTTCTTC. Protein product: CASGGTGSYNEQFF.

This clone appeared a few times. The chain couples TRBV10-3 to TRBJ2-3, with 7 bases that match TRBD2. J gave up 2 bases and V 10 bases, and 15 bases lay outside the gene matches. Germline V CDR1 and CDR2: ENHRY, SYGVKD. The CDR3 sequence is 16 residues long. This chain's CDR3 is CATSEPSSGHTDTQYF. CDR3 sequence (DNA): TGTGCCACCAGCGAACCCTCTAGCGGACACACAGATACGCAGTATTTT.

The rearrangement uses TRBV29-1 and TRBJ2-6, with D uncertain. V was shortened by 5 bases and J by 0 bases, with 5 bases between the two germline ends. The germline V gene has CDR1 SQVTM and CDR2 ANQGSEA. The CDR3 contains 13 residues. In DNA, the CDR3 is TGCAGCGTTTTACCCTCTGGGGCCAACGTCCTGACTTTC. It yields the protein CSVLPSGANVLTF.

CDR3 in amino acids: CATLRFTGELFF. The CDR3 DNA reads TGTGCCACCTTGCGGTTTACCGGGGAGCTGTTTTTT. The chain has TRBV25-1 and TRBJ2-2, with D hard to call. CDR1 is MGHDK, CDR2 SYGVNS, per germline. With 10 bases removed from V and 5 bases from J, the gap between germline ends came to 11 bases. CDR3 size: 12 residues.

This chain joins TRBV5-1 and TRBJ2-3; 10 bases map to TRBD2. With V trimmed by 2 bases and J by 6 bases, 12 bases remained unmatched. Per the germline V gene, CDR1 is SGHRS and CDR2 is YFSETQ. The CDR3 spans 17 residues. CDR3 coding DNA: TGCGCCAGCAGCTTAACTATCCAGCGGGGGGGCCTTGATACGCAGTATTTT. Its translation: CASSLTIQRGGLDTQYF. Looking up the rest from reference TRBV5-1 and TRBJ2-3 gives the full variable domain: KAGVTQTPRYLIKTRGQQVTLSCSPISGHRSVSWYQQTPGQGLQFLFEYFSETQRNKGNFPGRFSGRQFSNSRSEMNVSTLELGDSALYLCASSLTIQRGGLDTQYFGPGTRLTVL.

CDR3 region: CASLIESEQFF. The CDR3, as DNA: TGTGCCAGCCTAATCGAAAGTGAGCAGTTCTTC. This chain uses TRBV28 with TRBJ2-1; D unresolved. Germline V lookup: CDR1 MDHEN, CDR2 SYDVKM. This CDR3 has 11 amino acids. V lost 8 bases and J lost 9, with 11 bases in between.

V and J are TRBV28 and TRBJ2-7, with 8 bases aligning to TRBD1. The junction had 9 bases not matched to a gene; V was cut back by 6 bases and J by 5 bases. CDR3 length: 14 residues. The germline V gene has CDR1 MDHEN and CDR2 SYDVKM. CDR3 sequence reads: CASRARDRRHEQYF. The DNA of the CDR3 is TGTGCCAGCAGAGCCCGGGACAGGCGTCACGAGCAGTACTTC.

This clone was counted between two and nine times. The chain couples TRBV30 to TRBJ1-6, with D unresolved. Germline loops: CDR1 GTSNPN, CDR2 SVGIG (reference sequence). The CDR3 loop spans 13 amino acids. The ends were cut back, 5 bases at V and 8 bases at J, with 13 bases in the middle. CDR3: CAWVQEGHSPLHF. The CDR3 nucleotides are TGTGCCTGGGTTCAGGAAGGCCATTCACCCCTCCACTTT.

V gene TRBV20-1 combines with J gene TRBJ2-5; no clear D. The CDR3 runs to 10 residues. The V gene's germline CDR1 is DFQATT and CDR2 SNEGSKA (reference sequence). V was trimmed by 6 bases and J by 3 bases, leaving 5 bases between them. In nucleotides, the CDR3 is TGCAGTGCCGTTAAAGAGACCCAGTACTTC. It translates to CSAVKETQYF.

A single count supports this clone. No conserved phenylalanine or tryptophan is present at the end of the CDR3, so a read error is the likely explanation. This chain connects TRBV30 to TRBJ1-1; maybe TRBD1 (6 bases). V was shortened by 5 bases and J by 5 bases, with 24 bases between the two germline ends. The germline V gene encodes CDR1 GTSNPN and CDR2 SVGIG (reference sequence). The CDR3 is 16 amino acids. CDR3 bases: TGTGCCTGGCTTCACCCTTACAGGGCTAAGACAACTGAAGCTTTCCTT. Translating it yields CAWLHPYRAKTTEAFL.

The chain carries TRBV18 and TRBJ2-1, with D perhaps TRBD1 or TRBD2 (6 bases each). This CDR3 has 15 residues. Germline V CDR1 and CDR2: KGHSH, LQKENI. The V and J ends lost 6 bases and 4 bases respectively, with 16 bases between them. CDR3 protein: CASSTHGGAYNEQFF. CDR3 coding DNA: TGTGCCAGCTCGACCCACGGGGGCGCGTACAATGAGCAGTTCTTC.

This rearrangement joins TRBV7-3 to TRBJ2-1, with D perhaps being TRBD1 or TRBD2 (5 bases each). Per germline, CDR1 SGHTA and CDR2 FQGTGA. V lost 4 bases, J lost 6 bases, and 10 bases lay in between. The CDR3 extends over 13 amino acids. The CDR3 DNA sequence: TGTGCCAGCAGCTCGGGACCCGGCAATGAGCAGTTCTTC. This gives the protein CASSSGPGNEQFF.

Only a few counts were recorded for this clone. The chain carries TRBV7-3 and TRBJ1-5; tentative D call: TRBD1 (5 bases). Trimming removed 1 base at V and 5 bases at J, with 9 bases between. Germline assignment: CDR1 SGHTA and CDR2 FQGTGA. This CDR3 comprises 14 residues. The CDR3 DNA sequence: TGTGCCAGCAGCTTAAGGGGGGGTCATCAGCCCCAGCATTTT. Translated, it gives CASSLRGGHQPQHF.

Here the CDR3 reads CAISEMHSNQPQHF. CDR3 bases: TGTGCCATCAGTGAGATGCATAGCAATCAGCCCCAGCATTTT. J is TRBJ1-5 and V is TRBV10-3; no firm D call. The CDR3 spans 14 residues. CDR1 and CDR2 from the germline V gene are ENHRY and SYGVKD. Trimming shortened V by 2 bases and J by 0 bases, and 5 bases separated the two germline ends.

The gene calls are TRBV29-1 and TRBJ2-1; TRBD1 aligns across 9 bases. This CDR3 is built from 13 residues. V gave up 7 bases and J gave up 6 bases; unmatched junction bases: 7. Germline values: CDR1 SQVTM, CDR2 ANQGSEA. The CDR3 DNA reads TGCAGCGGATCCGGGACAGGGTTCAATGAGCAGTTCTTC. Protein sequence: CSGSGTGFNEQFF.

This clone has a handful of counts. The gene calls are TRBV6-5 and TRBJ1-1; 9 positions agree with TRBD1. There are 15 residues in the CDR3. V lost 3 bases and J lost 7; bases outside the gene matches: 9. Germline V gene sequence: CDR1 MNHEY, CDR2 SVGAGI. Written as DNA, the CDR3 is TGTGCCAGCAGTTATTTGCGGACAGGGGACGTTGAAGCTTTCTTT. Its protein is CASSYLRTGDVEAFF.

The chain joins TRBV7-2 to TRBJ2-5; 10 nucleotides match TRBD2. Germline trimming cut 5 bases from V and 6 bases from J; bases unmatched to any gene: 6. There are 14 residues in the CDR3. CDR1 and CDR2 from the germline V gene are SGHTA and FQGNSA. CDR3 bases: TGTGCCAGCAGCGTCGGACTAGCGGCGAAGACCCAGTACTTC. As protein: CASSVGLAAKTQYF. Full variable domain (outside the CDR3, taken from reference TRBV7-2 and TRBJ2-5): GAGVSQSPSNKVTEKGKDVELRCDPISGHTALYWYRQSLGQGLEFLIYFQGNSAPDKSGLPSDRFSAERTGGSVSTLTIQRTQQEDSAVYLCASSVGLAAKTQYFGPGTRLLVL.

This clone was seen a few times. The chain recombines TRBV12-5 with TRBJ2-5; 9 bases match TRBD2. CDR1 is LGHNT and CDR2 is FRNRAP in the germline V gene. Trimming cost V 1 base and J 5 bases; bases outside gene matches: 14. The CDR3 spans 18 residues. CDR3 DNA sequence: TGTGCTAGTGGTTTGGGGCTCGGGGCTAGCGGGAAAACGGAGACCCAGTACTTC. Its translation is CASGLGLGASGKTETQYF.

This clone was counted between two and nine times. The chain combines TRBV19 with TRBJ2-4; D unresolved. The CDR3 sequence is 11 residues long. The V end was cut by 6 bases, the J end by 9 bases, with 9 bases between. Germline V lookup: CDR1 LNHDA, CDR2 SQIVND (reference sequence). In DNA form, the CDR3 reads TGTGCCAGTAGCCAGGCCGGCATTCAGTACTTC. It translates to CASSQAGIQYF. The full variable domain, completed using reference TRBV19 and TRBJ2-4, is DGGITQSPKYLFRKEGQNVTLSCEQNLNHDAMYWYRQDPGQGLRLIYYSQIVNDFQKGDIAEGYSVSREKKESFPLTVTSAQKNPTAFYLCASSQAGIQYFGAGTRLSVL.

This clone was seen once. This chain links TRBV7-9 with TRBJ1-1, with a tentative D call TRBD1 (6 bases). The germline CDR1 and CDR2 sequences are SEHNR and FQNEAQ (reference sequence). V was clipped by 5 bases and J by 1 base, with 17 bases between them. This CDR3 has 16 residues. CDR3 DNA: TGTGCCAGCAGCCTATCCCGCGGCAGGGGGAACACTGAAGCTTTCTTT. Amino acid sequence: CASSLSRGRGNTEAFF. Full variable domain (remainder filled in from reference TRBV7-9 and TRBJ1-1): DTGVSQNPRHKITKRGQNVTFRCDPISEHNRLYWYRQTLGQGPEFLTYFQNEAQLEKSRLLSDRFSAERPKGSFSTLEIQRTEQGDSAMYLCASSLSRGRGNTEAFFGQGTRLTVV.

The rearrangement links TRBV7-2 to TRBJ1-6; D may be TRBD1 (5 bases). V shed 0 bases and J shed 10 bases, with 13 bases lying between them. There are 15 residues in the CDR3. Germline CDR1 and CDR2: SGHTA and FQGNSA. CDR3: CASSLARQGRSPLHF. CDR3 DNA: TGTGCCAGCAGCTTAGCTCGCCAGGGAAGGTCACCCCTCCACTTT.

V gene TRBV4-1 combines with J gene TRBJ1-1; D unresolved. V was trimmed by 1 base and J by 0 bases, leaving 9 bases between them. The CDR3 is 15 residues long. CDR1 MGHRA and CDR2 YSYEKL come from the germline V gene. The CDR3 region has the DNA TGCGCCAGCAGCCAAGTTGTGTCGGTGAACACTGAAGCTTTCTTT. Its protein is CASSQVVSVNTEAFF.

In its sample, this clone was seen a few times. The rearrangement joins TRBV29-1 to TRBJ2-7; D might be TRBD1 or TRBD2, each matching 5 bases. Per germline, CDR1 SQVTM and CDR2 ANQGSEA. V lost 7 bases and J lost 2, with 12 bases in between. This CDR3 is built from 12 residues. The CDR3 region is CSAGTGTYEQYF. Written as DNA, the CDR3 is TGCAGCGCTGGGACGGGAACCTACGAGCAGTACTTC.

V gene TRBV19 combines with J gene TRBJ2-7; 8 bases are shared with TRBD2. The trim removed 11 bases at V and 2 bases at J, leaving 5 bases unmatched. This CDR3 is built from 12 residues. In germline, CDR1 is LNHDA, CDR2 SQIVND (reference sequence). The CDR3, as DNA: TGTGCCTCGGGGGGGGACCCCTACGAGCAGTACTTC. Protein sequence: CASGGDPYEQYF.